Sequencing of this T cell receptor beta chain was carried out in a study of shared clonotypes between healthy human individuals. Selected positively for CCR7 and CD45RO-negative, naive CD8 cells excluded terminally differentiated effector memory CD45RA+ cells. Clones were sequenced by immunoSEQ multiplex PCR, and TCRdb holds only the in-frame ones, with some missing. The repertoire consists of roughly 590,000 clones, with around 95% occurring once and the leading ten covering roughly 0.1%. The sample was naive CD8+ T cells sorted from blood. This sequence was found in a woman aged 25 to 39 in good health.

The CDR3 is CASSADAGGDTEAFF. The CDR3 nucleotides read TGTGCCAGCAGCGCCGACGCAGGAGGGGACACTGAAGCTTTCTTT. J is TRBJ1-1 and V is TRBV7-9, with D tentatively TRBD1 (5 bases). This CDR3 spans 15 amino acids. The V gene lost 5 bases and the J gene lost 3 bases, with 16 bases spanning the gap. CDR1 and CDR2 from the germline V gene are SEHNR and FQNEAQ (reference sequence).